This entry lists 28 T cell receptor beta chains sequenced from one sample in a study of blood T cell repertoires in COVID-19. Produced via immunoSEQ multiplex PCR; TCRdb's table is partial and in-frame only. The profile covers 150,000 to 180,000 clones, with more than 80% appearing a single time and about 0.57% taken by the ten largest. The sample consisted of peripheral blood. The receptors shown here come from a man aged 50 to 59 with acute or convalescent COVID-19.

The chain uses TRBV6-5 and TRBJ2-6, with D possibly TRBD1 on 5 matching bases. Germline CDR1 MNHEY, CDR2 SVGAGI. This CDR3 has 15 residues. V lost 6 bases and J lost 0, with 9 bases in between. In DNA, the CDR3 is TGTGCCAGCAGCCGAGACAGCTCTGGGGCCAACGTCCTGACTTTC. Translated, it gives CASSRDSSGANVLTF.

The chain employs TRBV24-1 and TRBJ2-1, with TRBD2 identical over 9 bases. CDR3 length equals 17 residues. Germline values: CDR1 KGHDR, CDR2 SFDVKD. The trim removed 4 bases at V and 9 bases at J, leaving 15 bases unmatched. The CDR3 spells CATSDPLASGGQGEQFF. CDR3 coding DNA: TGTGCCACCAGTGACCCCTTAGCGAGCGGGGGGCAAGGTGAGCAGTTCTTC.

The V gene is TRBV2, the J gene TRBJ2-1, with 9 bases lining up with TRBD1. Unmatched junction bases numbered 7, after V lost 9 bases and J lost 7 bases. The CDR3 has 13 amino acids. Germline V gene data show CDR1 as SNHLY and CDR2 as FYNNEI. The CDR3 DNA reads TGTGCCAGTCACAGGGGGCTGGGGAATGAGCAGTTCTTC. Encoded protein: CASHRGLGNEQFF.

The chain combines TRBV27 with TRBJ2-7; D is possibly TRBD1 (6 bases). Germline V gives CDR1 MNHEY, CDR2 SMNVEV (reference sequence). The CDR3 sequence is 16 residues long. Trimming cost V 1 base and J 3 bases, with 16 bases left between them. CDR3 region: CASSLFQRTENYEQYF. CDR3 coding DNA: TGTGCCAGCAGTTTATTTCAACGGACAGAGAACTACGAGCAGTACTTC.

This sequence joins TRBV13 and TRBJ2-3, with 11 bases that match TRBD2. V dropped 5 bases and J dropped 1; count of bases not matched to a gene: 11. CDR3 length: 18 amino acids. CDR1 is PRHDT and CDR2 is FYEKMQ in the germline V gene (reference sequence). This CDR3 reads CASSPAPSGGRGTDTQYF. For the CDR3, the DNA is TGTGCCAGCAGCCCCGCCCCTAGCGGGGGGAGGGGCACAGATACGCAGTATTTT. Drawing the rest from reference TRBV13 and TRBJ2-3, the complete variable domain is AAGVIQSPRHLIKEKRETATLKCYPIPRHDTVYWYQQGPGQDPQFLISFYEKMQSDKGSIPDRFSAQQFSDYHSELNMSSLELGDSALYFCASSPAPSGGRGTDTQYFGPGTRLTVL.

The chain has TRBV4-1 and TRBJ1-4; possible D gene TRBD1, 5 bases. Trimming took off 3 bases at V and 5 bases at J, with 16 bases between the two ends. From germline, CDR1 is MGHRA and CDR2 YSYEKL. The CDR3 consists of 16 residues. CDR3 bases: TGCGCCAGCAGCCAGGGAAACCGGGACTTCAATGAAAAACTGTTTTTT. Translation gives CASSQGNRDFNEKLFF.

The CDR3 region is CASTKRGGYEQYV. CDR3 in DNA: TGTGCCAGCACCAAGAGAGGCGGGTACGAGCAGTACGTC. This rearrangement joins TRBV28 to TRBJ2-7; the D gene is possibly TRBD2 (5 bases). V lost 7 bases and J 4 bases, leaving 14 bases between the germline ends. This CDR3 has 13 residues. Germline values: CDR1 MDHEN, CDR2 SYDVKM.

This chain links TRBV19 with TRBJ2-1; 12 bases line up with TRBD2. There are 17 residues in the CDR3. Trimming cost V 4 bases and J 3 bases; bases outside gene matches: 7. CDR1 and CDR2 (germline): LNHDA, SQIVND (reference sequence). CDR3 in amino acids: CASSSNGLAGLYNEQFF. As DNA, the CDR3 is TGTGCCAGTAGTAGCAACGGACTAGCGGGACTCTACAATGAGCAGTTCTTC.

The chain has TRBV5-5 and TRBJ1-6; 7 bases align to TRBD1. The ends lost 3 bases at V and 14 bases at J; junction bases unmatched: 14. The germline V gene encodes CDR1 SGHKS and CDR2 YYEKEE (reference sequence). The CDR3 spans 15 residues. CDR3 amino acids: CASSSWTGQGEALHF. The DNA of the CDR3 is TGTGCCAGCAGCTCATGGACGGGCCAGGGGGAGGCCCTCCACTTT.

V usage is TRBV5-1 and J usage is TRBJ1-4; the D gene is possibly TRBD1 (6 bases). The CDR3 runs 14 residues. V was trimmed by 1 base and J by 8 bases, leaving 12 bases between them. CDR1 and CDR2 (germline): SGHRS, YFSETQ. CDR3 bases: TGCGCCAGCAGCTTGTCAGGGGAGGGCGAAAAACTGTTTTTT. Residues: CASSLSGEGEKLFF.

The rearrangement uses TRBV11-1 and TRBJ2-7, with unresolved D. The CDR3 length is 14 residues. CDR1 and CDR2 from the germline V gene are SGHAT and FQDESV (reference sequence). V was pared by 3 bases and J by 6 bases, with 15 bases between. The CDR3: CASSLALATSEQYF. As DNA, the CDR3 is TGTGCCAGCAGCTTGGCCCTTGCAACAAGCGAGCAGTACTTC.

The rearrangement links TRBV24-1 to TRBJ1-1; 9 bases are shared with TRBD1. The CDR3 has 16 amino acids. From germline, CDR1 is KGHDR and CDR2 SFDVKD. With 3 bases clipped from V and 4 bases from J, the junction kept 8 bases outside the gene matches. CDR3 in amino acids: CATSDHRTGVITEAFF. The CDR3 nucleotides read TGTGCCACCAGTGATCATAGGACAGGGGTGATCACTGAAGCTTTCTTT.

J is TRBJ1-5 and V is TRBV19; TRBD1 matches at 10 bases. Trimming cost V 6 bases and J 5 bases; bases outside gene matches: 4. Germline V CDR1 and CDR2: LNHDA, SQIVND (reference sequence). The CDR3 sequence is 14 residues long. The CDR3 nucleotides are TGTGCCAGTAGGACAGGGGGCGGGTATCAGCCCCAGCATTTT. Translation gives CASRTGGGYQPQHF.

This chain links TRBV6-5 with TRBJ2-1, with 10 bases that match TRBD1. Germline CDR1 is MNHEY and CDR2 is SVGAGI. The V and J ends lost 6 bases and 12 bases, in that order; junction bases with no gene match: 8. This CDR3 is 13 amino acids long. CDR3: CASRRGTGARQFF. CDR3 nucleotide sequence: TGTGCCAGCAGAAGGGGGACAGGGGCAAGGCAGTTCTTC.

V usage is TRBV18 and J usage is TRBJ2-7; tentatively, D is TRBD2 (6 bases). CDR1 is KGHSH and CDR2 is LQKENI in the germline V gene. The ends were cut back, 3 bases at V and 0 bases at J, with 15 bases in the middle. CDR3 length equals 16 residues. CDR3 region: CASSPFSRENSYEQYF. The DNA for the CDR3 is TGTGCCAGCTCACCGTTTTCCCGGGAGAACTCCTACGAGCAGTACTTC.

This clone appeared a few times. This chain connects TRBV20-1 to TRBJ2-3; unclear D gene. Trimming removed 3 bases from V and 6 bases from J, with 22 bases in between. Germline V CDR1 and CDR2: DFQATT, SNEGSKA (reference sequence). CDR3 size: 16 residues. Written as DNA, the CDR3 is TGCAGTGCTAGTATGGTCGATAGAGGCCCCCCTGATACGCAGTATTTT. Translating it yields CSASMVDRGPPDTQYF.

The V call is TRBV6-5, the J call TRBJ1-1, with 7 bases matching TRBD1. V dropped 0 bases and J dropped 7; count of bases not matched to a gene: 5. CDR3 size: 14 residues. Germline CDR1 is MNHEY and CDR2 is SVGAGI. The CDR3 nucleotides are TGTGCCAGCAGTTACTCGAGGGACAGACATGAAGCTTTCTTT. Protein sequence: CASSYSRDRHEAFF.

The J gene is TRBJ2-2, the V gene TRBV18; D possibly corresponds to TRBD1 (7 bases). V lost 3 bases, J lost 4 bases, and 15 bases lay in between. Looked up from germline, CDR1 is KGHSH and CDR2 is LQKENI. This CDR3 is 16 amino acids long. The CDR3 sequence: CASSPQGGGRTGELFF. In nucleotides, the CDR3 is TGTGCCAGCTCACCCCAGGGGGGAGGCCGCACCGGGGAGCTGTTTTTT.

CDR3 region: CASSEALLGQGSYEQYF. CDR3 nucleotides: TGTGCCAGCAGTGAAGCGCTTCTGGGACAGGGTTCATACGAGCAGTACTTC. The chain links TRBV2 to TRBJ2-7; the match to TRBD1 covers 9 bases. The trim removed 0 bases at V and 4 bases at J, leaving 10 bases unmatched. The CDR3 covers 17 residues. CDR1 and CDR2 from the germline V gene are SNHLY and FYNNEI.

The chain employs TRBV7-6 and TRBJ1-1, with D possibly TRBD1 on 6 matching bases. Trimming removed 5 bases at V and 2 bases at J, with 18 bases between. Germline V gene lookup returns CDR1 SGHVS and CDR2 FNYEAQ. The CDR3 contains 16 residues. The CDR3 loop is CASSPTVGDTNTEAFF. CDR3 sequence (DNA): TGTGCCAGCAGCCCGACCGTGGGGGACACAAACACTGAAGCTTTCTTT.

V gene TRBV2 combines with J gene TRBJ2-1; 8 nucleotides align to TRBD2. Germline values: CDR1 SNHLY, CDR2 FYNNEI. The V segment lost 9 bases and the J segment 3 bases; nucleotides outside the gene matches: 13. CDR3 length: 16 amino acids. In DNA, the CDR3 is TGTGCCAGTTGCGGGGAACAAGCGGGGGTCTACAATGAGCAGTTCTTC. It is translated as CASCGEQAGVYNEQFF.

V and J are TRBV5-1 and TRBJ2-1; 8 nucleotides line up with TRBD2. This CDR3 region has 14 residues. Germline CDR1 reads SGHRS; CDR2 reads YFSETQ. Germline trimming cut 2 bases from V and 5 bases from J; bases unmatched to any gene: 3. The CDR3, as DNA: TGCGCCAGCAGCTTAGTAGCGGGAAACAATGAGCAGTTCTTC. It codes for CASSLVAGNNEQFF.

The genes are TRBV24-1 and TRBJ1-2; 8 nucleotides match TRBD1. Germline values: CDR1 KGHDR, CDR2 SFDVKD. The trim removed 4 bases at V and 7 bases at J, leaving 7 bases unmatched. CDR3 size: 14 residues. CDR3 nucleotides: TGTGCCACCAGTGACCGGGGACAGGCCCGTGGCTACACCTTC. It yields the protein CATSDRGQARGYTF.

J is TRBJ2-4 and V is TRBV28; D gene unclear. The germline V gene encodes CDR1 MDHEN and CDR2 SYDVKM. Deletions cut 3 bases from V and 7 bases from J, with 13 bases between. The CDR3 spans 14 residues. The chain's CDR3 is CASSFLVASNIQYF. The CDR3 bases are TGTGCCAGCAGTTTTTTGGTAGCCTCCAACATTCAGTACTTC.

The V gene is TRBV29-1, the J gene TRBJ2-5, with D maybe TRBD2 (5 bases). Germline CDR1 SQVTM, CDR2 ANQGSEA. V lost 7 bases, J lost 1 base, and 10 bases lay in between. The CDR3 is 12 residues long. CDR3 nucleotides: TGCAGCGCGGCGGCGGGCCAAGAGACCCAGTACTTC. This gives the protein CSAAAGQETQYF.

This sequence joins TRBV5-6 and TRBJ1-1, with D uncertain. The CDR3 contains 12 residues. The V end lost 2 bases, the J end lost 4 bases, and 6 bases lay between the germline ends. CDR1 SGHDT and CDR2 YYEEEE come from the germline V gene. The CDR3 DNA sequence: TGTGCCAGCAGCTTCATTTTCACTGAAGCTTTCTTT. Protein: CASSFIFTEAFF.

The chain recombines TRBV28 with TRBJ2-1; the match to TRBD2 covers 14 bases. This CDR3 has 15 amino acids. The V and J ends lost 5 bases and 9 bases, in that order; junction bases with no gene match: 6. Germline loops: CDR1 MDHEN, CDR2 SYDVKM. CDR3 region: CASSPGLAGVGEQFF. The CDR3 DNA is TGTGCCAGCAGTCCGGGACTAGCGGGAGTGGGTGAGCAGTTCTTC. Complete variable domain (other parts from reference TRBV28 and TRBJ2-1): DVKVTQSSRYLVKRTGEKVFLECVQDMDHENMFWYRQDPGLGLRLIYFSYDVKMKEKGDIPEGYSVSREKKERFSLILESASTNQTSMYLCASSPGLAGVGEQFFGPGTRLTVL.

This sequence joins TRBV4-1 and TRBJ1-2; the D gene is possibly TRBD1 (5 bases). The CDR3 is 13 amino acids. The V gene's germline CDR1 is MGHRA and CDR2 YSYEKL. V dropped 3 bases and J dropped 8 bases, with 13 bases sitting between them. As DNA, the CDR3 is TGCGCCAGCAGCCAGGGGGGTAATAAGGGCTACACCTTC. Translated: CASSQGGNKGYTF.